This passage covers 17 T cell receptor beta chains from one sample sequenced in a study of blood T cell repertoires in COVID-19. TCRdb's table, derived via immunoSEQ multiplex PCR, lists solely in-frame clones and lacks some. The sample includes about 320,000 clones, 89% of them seen just once. The sample was PBMCs or T cells enriched from blood (not recorded which). Receptors were obtained from a man in his sixties who had recovered from COVID-19.

V and J are TRBV29-1 and TRBJ2-2; a possible D gene is TRBD2 (5 bases). Germline CDR1 SQVTM, CDR2 ANQGSEA. This CDR3 contains 13 residues. The V and J ends lost 5 bases and 6 bases respectively, with 13 bases between them. CDR3 amino acids: CSVRRGMAGELFF. Written as DNA, the CDR3 is TGCAGCGTTCGTAGAGGGATGGCCGGGGAGCTGTTTTTT.

This clone appeared a single time. This chain joins TRBV6-4 and TRBJ1-1; D is ambiguous. The V gene lost 6 bases and the J gene lost 1 base, with 9 bases spanning the gap. The germline V gene encodes CDR1 MRHNA and CDR2 SNTAGT. This CDR3 contains 13 residues. The CDR3 region has the DNA TGTGCCAGCAGCGCTACCGGGAACACTGAAGCTTTCTTT. It specifies CASSATGNTEAFF.

CDR3 amino acids: CASSQEAPASGRGNEQFF. DNA for the CDR3: TGTGCCAGCAGCCAAGAAGCCCCCGCTAGCGGGAGAGGCAATGAGCAGTTCTTC. The chain links TRBV4-2 to TRBJ2-1; 10 bases fit TRBD2. Germline CDR1 and CDR2: LGHNA and YNFKEQ. The CDR3 length is 18 residues. After removal of 0 bases from V and 6 bases from J, the junction contained 11 bases not matched to a gene.

The chain recombines TRBV5-1 with TRBJ1-3; TRBD1 aligns across 7 bases. Germline V lookup: CDR1 SGHRS, CDR2 YFSETQ. Trimming cost V 0 bases and J 0 bases; bases outside gene matches: 3. The CDR3 is made up of 16 amino acids. The CDR3, as DNA: TGCGCCAGCAGCTTGGACAGGGGTATCTCTGGAAACACCATATATTTT. This sequence encodes CASSLDRGISGNTIYF.

The chain joins TRBV24-1 to TRBJ2-1, with D unclear. CDR3 length: 12 amino acids. V was clipped by 4 bases and J by 14 bases, with 14 bases between them. Germline V gives CDR1 KGHDR, CDR2 SFDVKD. The CDR3 protein is CATSDASNQEFF. The CDR3 region has the DNA TGTGCCACCAGTGACGCATCGAATCAGGAGTTCTTC.

This clone was seen once. This rearrangement joins TRBV23-1 to TRBJ2-1; the match to TRBD2 covers 7 bases. TRBV23-1 qualifies as an ORF whose function is uncertain. CDR3 length: 15 amino acids. V was pared by 6 bases and J by 4 bases, with 9 bases of the junction left unmatched. For the CDR3, the DNA is TGCGCCAGCAGCACGGTAGCGGGTAGTTACAATGAGCAGTTCTTC. It yields the protein CASSTVAGSYNEQFF.

The chain joins TRBV27 to TRBJ2-3, with 7 bases identical to TRBD2. Germline loops: CDR1 MNHEY, CDR2 SMNVEV (reference sequence). CDR3 size: 16 residues. The junction had 3 bases not matched to a gene; V was cut back by 0 bases and J by 0 bases. The CDR3 DNA sequence: TGTGCCAGCAGTTTATCGGGAGGGCTTAGCACAGATACGCAGTATTTT. Translation: CASSLSGGLSTDTQYF.

V and J are TRBV24-1 and TRBJ2-5; D might be TRBD2 (5 bases). V lost 8 bases, J lost 0 bases, and 9 bases lay in between. The CDR3 is made up of 13 amino acids. The germline gives CDR1 KGHDR, CDR2 SFDVKD. The CDR3 is CATKSDYQETQYF. As DNA, the CDR3 is TGTGCCACCAAATCGGACTACCAAGAGACCCAGTACTTC.

The chain recombines TRBV5-1 with TRBJ2-1; D may be TRBD2 (6 bases). Trimming took 0 bases from V and 4 from J, leaving 11 bases between them. CDR1 is SGHRS and CDR2 is YFSETQ in the germline V gene. CDR3 length: 15 residues. Written as DNA, the CDR3 is TGCGCCAGCAGCTTGGTCGTGGGAGGTTACAATGAGCAGTTCTTC. It is translated as CASSLVVGGYNEQFF.

DNA of the CDR3: TGTGCCAGCAGTTACTCGGGACAGGGAACCTACGAGCAGTACTTC. This gives the protein CASSYSGQGTYEQYF. This chain links TRBV6-5 with TRBJ2-7, with 9 positions matching TRBD1. The CDR3 contains 15 residues. CDR1 is MNHEY and CDR2 is SVGAGI in the germline V gene. V dropped 0 bases and J dropped 2; count of bases not matched to a gene: 2.

J is TRBJ2-1 and V is TRBV9, with 9 bases fitting TRBD2. This CDR3 comprises 16 residues. Germline assignment: CDR1 SGDLS and CDR2 YYNGEE. V lost 3 bases, J lost 3 bases, and 7 bases stayed unmatched. CDR3 protein: CASSGRGLALYNEQFF. The CDR3, as DNA: TGTGCCAGCAGCGGGAGGGGACTAGCCCTCTACAATGAGCAGTTCTTC.

This clone was detected only once. V gene TRBV7-9 combines with J gene TRBJ1-6; TRBD1 aligns across 7 bases. V shed 5 bases, J shed 5 bases, and the junction held 3 bases outside the gene matches. The CDR3 is made up of 14 amino acids. Germline V gene lookup returns CDR1 SEHNR and CDR2 FQNEAQ (reference sequence). As DNA, the CDR3 is TGTGCCAGCAGCCCCGGGACAGATAATTCACCCCTCCACTTT. Translation gives CASSPGTDNSPLHF.

CDR3 in amino acids: CAIRPGQGGDEQYF. The CDR3 DNA follows: TGTGCCATCAGACCCGGACAGGGCGGAGACGAGCAGTACTTC. This chain connects TRBV10-3 to TRBJ2-7; 8 bases are shared with TRBD1. V lost 6 bases, J lost 5 bases, and 9 bases stayed unmatched. Germline V lookup: CDR1 ENHRY, CDR2 SYGVKD. The CDR3 has 14 residues.

With respect to this clone: The sample holds other DNA sequences that translate to the same CDR3. J is TRBJ1-1 and V is TRBV19; D is possibly TRBD1 (6 bases). Germline CDR1 and CDR2: LNHDA and SQIVND (reference sequence). Trimming removed 5 bases from V and 4 bases from J, with 8 bases in between. The CDR3 runs 12 residues. The CDR3 DNA reads as TGTGCCAGTAGTGTCAGGGGCACTGAAGCTTTCTTT. It specifies CASSVRGTEAFF.

This clone showed up just once. The chain carries TRBV28 and TRBJ1-4; D is possibly TRBD1 (5 bases). V lost 7 bases to trimming and J lost 8 bases, with 20 bases between them. The CDR3 totals 15 residues. Germline loops: CDR1 MDHEN, CDR2 SYDVKM. The CDR3 reads CASTTGRRGLEKLFF. Here the CDR3 DNA reads TGTGCCAGCACCACCGGTCGGAGGGGACTGGAAAAACTGTTTTTT.

This chain links TRBV7-8 with TRBJ2-5, with 9 bases lining up with TRBD2. The CDR3 length is 16 residues. Germline CDR1 SGHVS, CDR2 FQNEAQ. Trimming at V came to 5 bases and at J to 2 bases, leaving 9 bases not matched to a gene. The CDR3 DNA sequence: TGTGCCAGCAGCCGAGGGGCCCTAGCGGGACAAGAGACCCAGTACTTC. Residues: CASSRGALAGQETQYF.

The V call is TRBV6-5, the J call TRBJ1-4; tentatively, D is TRBD1 (5 bases). The V and J ends lost 2 bases and 6 bases respectively, with 10 bases between them. From germline, CDR1 is MNHEY and CDR2 SVGAGI. CDR3 size: 14 residues. This CDR3 is CASSYGGTDEKLFF. Written as DNA, the CDR3 is TGTGCCAGCAGTTACGGCGGGACGGATGAAAAACTGTTTTTT.